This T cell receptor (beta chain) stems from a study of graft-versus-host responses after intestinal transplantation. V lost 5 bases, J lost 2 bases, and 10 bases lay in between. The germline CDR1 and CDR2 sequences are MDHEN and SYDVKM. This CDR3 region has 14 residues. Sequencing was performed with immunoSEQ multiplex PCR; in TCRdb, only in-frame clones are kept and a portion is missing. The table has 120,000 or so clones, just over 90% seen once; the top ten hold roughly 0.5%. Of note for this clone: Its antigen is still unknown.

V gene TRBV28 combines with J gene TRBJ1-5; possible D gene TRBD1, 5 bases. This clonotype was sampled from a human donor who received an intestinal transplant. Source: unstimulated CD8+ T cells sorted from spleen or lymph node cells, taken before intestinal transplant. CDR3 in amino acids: CASSLGGGNQPQHF. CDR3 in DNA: TGTGCCAGCAGTCTCGGGGGGGGCAATCAGCCCCAGCATTTT.